Listed here are 17 T cell receptor beta chains from one sample, sequenced in a study of beta chain features in type 1 diabetes (dated by TCRdb to 2016 to 2018). Receptor libraries were prepared by the immunoSEQ multiplex PCR assay. The High Capacity cDNA Reverse Transcription Kit was used to reverse transcribe all of the isolated RNA, meaning that expressed TCRB transcripts were what got sequenced. TCRdb's version of the immuneACCESS table is confined to in-frame rearrangements and falls short of the full clone set. An unresolved V gene accounts for under half of the shortfall where checked; the remainder is of unknown origin. This sample holds 850,000 to 900,000 clones; roughly a sixth were observed only once. About 0.02% of the sample is in the top ten clones. Specimen: naive CD4+ T cells from blood. The cell subset or site label here, explained by the study, means: true naive CD4+ T cells. Receptors originate from a woman aged 18-29 years in good health.

This clone occurred a few times. V usage is TRBV7-9 and J usage is TRBJ2-5, with 7 nucleotides matching TRBD1. The CDR3 is 14 residues long. V dropped 5 bases and J dropped 5; count of bases not matched to a gene: 8. Germline-derived CDR1 and CDR2 are SEHNR and FQNEAQ (reference sequence). The CDR3 sequence: CASSLVRGLETQYF. DNA of the CDR3: TGTGCCAGCAGCCTCGTAAGGGGGCTGGAGACCCAGTACTTC.

This clone was recorded a few times. The rearrangement uses TRBV28 and TRBJ1-2; D is unclear. Trimming pared 5 bases from V and 4 bases from J, leaving 5 bases between. This CDR3 has 11 residues. Germline assignment: CDR1 MDHEN and CDR2 SYDVKM. The CDR3 loop reads CASSMGYGYTF. DNA for the CDR3: TGTGCCAGCAGTATGGGCTATGGCTACACCTTC.

This chain joins TRBV28 and TRBJ2-3; D not resolved. The CDR3 has 16 amino acids. Germline CDR1 is MDHEN and CDR2 is SYDVKM. V lost 2 bases to trimming and J lost 2 bases, with 14 bases between them. The CDR3 reads CASSLRRWYSTDTQYF. The CDR3 coding sequence is TGTGCCAGCAGTTTACGACGGTGGTATTCCACAGATACGCAGTATTTT.

There are a few counts of this clone. The CDR3 sequence is CATSPGHWTNYGYTF. The CDR3 DNA reads TGTGCCACCAGCCCCGGACACTGGACTAACTATGGCTACACCTTC. The J gene is TRBJ1-2, the V gene TRBV15; tentative D call: TRBD1 (5 bases). With 5 bases removed from V and 0 bases from J, the gap between germline ends came to 13 bases. The CDR3 totals 15 residues. The germline CDR1 and CDR2 sequences are LNHNV and YYDKDF (reference sequence).

The genes are TRBV18 and TRBJ1-4; 7 nucleotides match TRBD1. The CDR3 is 14 amino acids. V lost 3 bases, J lost 7 bases, and 5 bases stayed unmatched. Germline-derived CDR1 and CDR2 are KGHSH and LQKENI. The CDR3 bases are TGTGCCAGCTCACCCAGGGGGGTGTCTGAAAAACTGTTTTTT. Residues: CASSPRGVSEKLFF.

The gene calls are TRBV4-2 and TRBJ2-3; 12 nucleotides align to TRBD2. This CDR3 has 16 residues. CDR1 is LGHNA and CDR2 is YNFKEQ in the germline V gene. V lost 3 bases to trimming and J lost 6 bases; unmatched junction nucleotides: 7. CDR3 sequence reads: CASSQTTSGRGDTQYF. The CDR3 nucleotides read TGTGCCAGCAGCCAGACGACTAGCGGGAGAGGGGATACGCAGTATTTT.

The chain couples TRBV27 to TRBJ2-1; 12 bases are a match to TRBD2. CDR3 length: 15 residues. Germline V gene sequence: CDR1 MNHEY, CDR2 SMNVEV (reference sequence). V lost 9 bases, J lost 4 bases, and 7 bases stayed unmatched. The CDR3 sequence: CASSLAGGGYNEQFF. CDR3 sequence (DNA): TGTGCCAGTTCCCTAGCGGGAGGGGGGTACAATGAGCAGTTCTTC.

The CDR3: CASSYSYYESYEQYF. For the CDR3, the DNA is TGTGCCAGCAGTTACTCTTACTACGAGTCCTACGAGCAGTACTTC. The chain combines TRBV6-5 with TRBJ2-7; no clear D. This CDR3 is 15 amino acids long. Germline V gives CDR1 MNHEY, CDR2 SVGAGI. Between the trimmed V and J ends, which lost 0 bases and 1 base, there was a span of 10 bases.

This chain joins TRBV18 and TRBJ2-3; 8 bases align to TRBD1. The ends lost 3 bases at V and 8 bases at J; junction bases unmatched: 10. Looked up from germline, CDR1 is KGHSH and CDR2 is LQKENI. This CDR3 region has 15 residues. CDR3: CASSPEQGVRGTQYF. CDR3 nucleotides: TGTGCCAGCTCACCCGAACAGGGGGTTAGGGGTACGCAGTATTTT.

This clone was observed a handful of times. The chain couples TRBV5-6 to TRBJ2-5; the match to TRBD1 covers 8 bases. CDR1 is SGHDT, CDR2 YYEEEE, per germline. The CDR3 covers 15 residues. The V and J ends lost 3 bases and 5 bases, in that order; junction bases with no gene match: 9. The CDR3 region is CASSSQSGGWETQYF. The CDR3 DNA sequence: TGTGCCAGCAGCTCCCAATCAGGGGGCTGGGAGACCCAGTACTTC.

This clone came up once. V and J are TRBV4-1 and TRBJ2-7, with D perhaps TRBD2 (6 bases). Trimming removed 3 bases from V and 5 bases from J, with 20 bases in between. The CDR3 has 16 residues. Germline CDR1 reads MGHRA; CDR2 reads YSYEKL. CDR3 nucleotide sequence: TGCGCCAGCAGCCAGGGTCTACGGGGGAGTATCGACGAGCAGTACTTC. The encoded protein is CASSQGLRGSIDEQYF.

This clone was seen a handful of times. Additional DNA sequences in this sample encode the identical CDR3. This chain links TRBV4-3 with TRBJ2-5; 7 positions agree with TRBD2. The CDR3 has 14 residues. CDR1 is LGHNA, CDR2 YSLEER, per germline. Germline trimming cut 4 bases from V and 4 bases from J; bases unmatched to any gene: 6. The CDR3 region has the DNA TGCGCCAGCAGCCGGGTGGCGGGAGCAGAGACCCAGTACTTC. It encodes CASSRVAGAETQYF.

This clone was seen only a few times. Compared with germline, one end of the junction differs, possibly owing to a read error. V usage is TRBV6-1 and J usage is TRBJ2-3, with D tentatively TRBD1 (6 bases). The CDR3 extends over 18 amino acids. Germline V gives CDR1 MNHNS, CDR2 SASEGT. Here the CDR3 DNA reads TGTGCCATCAGTGACCAGGGGCAACAAGGTTGGAGAACAGATACGCAGTATTTT. Protein: CAISDQGQQGWRTDTQYF.

This clone showed up just a few times. The V call is TRBV7-2, the J call TRBJ2-7; 7 nucleotides line up with TRBD2. The CDR3 spans 14 residues. In germline, CDR1 is SGHTA, CDR2 FQGNSA. V shed 1 base, J shed 6 bases, and the junction held 6 bases outside the gene matches. CDR3 nucleotides: TGTGCCAGCAGCTTAGGCCTCGGGGAGGGCGAGCAGTACTTC. Encoded protein: CASSLGLGEGEQYF.

The rearrangement uses TRBV2 and TRBJ1-2; the D is unclear. Trimming shortened V by 2 bases and J by 2 bases, and 15 bases separated the two germline ends. The CDR3 runs to 16 residues. Per germline, CDR1 SNHLY and CDR2 FYNNEI. DNA of the CDR3: TGTGCCAGCAGTGAATGGGCCGCGTACGGAAACTATGGCTACACCTTC. It yields the protein CASSEWAAYGNYGYTF.

This clone showed up just a few times. The genes are TRBV7-8 and TRBJ1-5, with a tentative D call TRBD1 (5 bases). V gave up 6 bases and J gave up 2 bases, with 17 bases separating them. The germline V gene has CDR1 SGHVS and CDR2 FQNEAQ. The CDR3 runs 16 residues. Here the CDR3 reads CASSRDRAIGNQPQHF. The CDR3 bases are TGTGCCAGCAGTCGTGACAGAGCGATTGGCAATCAGCCCCAGCATTTT.

This clone showed up just a few times. This chain joins TRBV13 and TRBJ2-5; D might be TRBD1 (5 bases). The DNA matches TRBJ2-7 better at its end, which makes the J call doubtful. Germline loops: CDR1 PRHDT, CDR2 FYEKMQ (reference sequence). The CDR3 length is 14 residues. CDR3 in amino acids: CASSLQGNLYEQYF. The CDR3 DNA follows: TGTGCCAGCAGCTTACAGGGAAACCTCTACGAGCAGTACTTC.